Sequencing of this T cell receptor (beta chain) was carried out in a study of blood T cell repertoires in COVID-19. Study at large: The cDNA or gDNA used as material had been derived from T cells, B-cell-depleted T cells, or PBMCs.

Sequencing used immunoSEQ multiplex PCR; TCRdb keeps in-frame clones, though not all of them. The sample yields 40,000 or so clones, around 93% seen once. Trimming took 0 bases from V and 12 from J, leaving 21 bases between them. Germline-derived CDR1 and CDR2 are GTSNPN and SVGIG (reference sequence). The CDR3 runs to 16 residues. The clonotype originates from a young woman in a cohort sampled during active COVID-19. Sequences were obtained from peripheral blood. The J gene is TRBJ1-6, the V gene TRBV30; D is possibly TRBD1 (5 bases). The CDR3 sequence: CAWSVLAGGGLRPLHF. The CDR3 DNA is TGTGCCTGGAGTGTACTAGCCGGCGGGGGTTTAAGACCCCTCCACTTT.